This T cell receptor (beta chain) stems from a study of shared clonotypes between healthy human individuals (dated by TCRdb to the early 2020s). A note on the overall study: The cohort comprised two women and a few men aged 18 to 49 years. Per donor, three plates each were used for CD4 naive and CD4 memory, two for CD8 naive, and one for CD8 memory. To estimate repertoire size and how much clonotypes are shared between individuals, the study performed deep sequencing of blood TCR repertoires from a handful of healthy adults. To increase sequencing depth and limit assay-specific biases, TCR repertoire library preparation and sequencing were carried out by different laboratories using diverse techniques. Each donor's leukapheresis produced roughly between about 0.8 and 10 billion PBMCs. The research as a whole found: Pairwise subsampling led to the expectation that sequencing depth would affect the degree of clonotype sharing among donors. Sharing across several donors was observed for around 5% of naive CD4, under 4% of naive CD8, over 2% of memory CD4, and over 0.3% of memory CD8 clonotypes. Sampling was restricted to blood, and TCR repertoires in tissues likely differ from the TCR repertoires found in blood. The genetic and exposure-history diversity represented was limited by the small number of donors. Rarefaction of sorted-subset datasets indicated incomplete sequencing despite the large sequencing depth. Naive subsets generally had larger estimated clonotype richness than memory subsets. Clonotypes shared by all four sorted-subset donors showed higher generation probabilities than non-shared clonotypes.

CD8 naive samples were obtained by positive selection for CCR7 among CD45RO-negative cells, yielding a CD45RA+CCR7+ population from which TemRA cells were excluded. The donors were healthy, HIV-negative adults with no recently reported acute infections or vaccinations. Every donor was a Caucasian adult living in Nashville, Tennessee, USA. Blood was obtained by leukapheresis, after which PBMCs were separated by Ficoll-Histopaque density gradient centrifugation and cryopreserved in liquid nitrogen vapor phase. Analytical flow cytometry was used to check the purity and quantity of each magnetically sorted T cell population. From each sorted fraction, genomic DNA was isolated and quantified by UV absorbance on a Nanodrop 2000c. Using the deep immunoSEQ assay, TCR CDR3 regions were amplified from genomic DNA by multiplex PCR. Extracted genomic DNA from each cell subset was spread evenly across all wells of several immunoSEQ 96-well plates, with each plate serving as a replicate. For sorted subsets, around 200 ng genomic DNA, equal to tens of thousands of T cell genomes, was loaded into each replicate PCR. The purified libraries were quantified using a Qubit 3.0 fluorometer, sized with a Bioanalyzer 2100, and then quantified again using the KAPA Library Quantification kit. Every immunoSEQ 96-well plate was sequenced on a separate single-read 150-cycle Illumina NextSeq 550 flow cell. From the authors' description of their analysis: Because only junctional sequences without quality scores were contained in the immunoSEQ output, filtering matching that applied to full-length reads could not be performed. Sequences were annotated with PyIR, a Python wrapper for IgBLAST v1.9, using IMGT germline references to assign V/J genes and CDR3. Reads were filtered out if the reads had weak V/J assignments (E-value above 1e-6), no CDR3, stop codons, out-of-frame junctions, or ambiguous translated residues. V3J clonotypes were defined as sequences sharing the same inferred V gene, J gene, and CDR3 amino acid sequence. The percentage overlap between two repertoires was calculated by dividing the number of shared unique clonotypes by the size of the smaller repertoire. Three approaches were used to assess repertoire richness: RTK rarefaction, the Chao1 estimator, and Recon v2.1 estimates of unobserved clonotypes. OLGA was used to compute generation probabilities for all TCRbeta clonotypes that the gDNA method yielded from four donors. The table comes from immuneACCESS by way of TCRdb, which keeps in-frame sequences with V and J called. Part of the clones is missing from these tables; in studies checked, under half for an unresolved V gene and the rest for unknown reasons. V and J calls and clone size follow that table, whereas D and trimming were derived from the DNA. The sample profile shows around 2.1 million clones; roughly 91% of them were found once. Under 2% of the sample is taken by the ten largest.

Cut back by 4 bases and 3 bases, the V and J ends lie 10 bases apart. Taken from cysteine to phenylalanine, the CDR3 has 13 residues. Only the CDR3 portion is preserved as DNA: 39 bases, with reading frame beginning at the first base. The CDR1 and CDR2 encoded by the germline V gene are LGHNA and YSLEER. Remarks on this clone: The target of this receptor is not known. No base qualities exist here, and no much larger clone lies one base off it.

The sample comprised naive CD8+ T cells from PBMCs. The label giving this sample's cell subset or site can be read as: CD45RA+CCR7+. This sequence originates from a man aged 18 to 30 in good health. Some clones in this sample may be carry-over from other donors' samples. The sequence is built from TRBV4-3 and TRBJ2-7, with TRBD2 as a weak D call on 5 bases. The DNA sequence reads TGCGCCAGCAGCCCGGGGAGAGACTACGAGCAGTACTTC. Its product reads: CASSPGRDYEQYF.